This entry is about one T cell receptor beta chain. Its matching antigen is unknown. The sample belongs to a study of cytomegalovirus exposure and HLA in healthy donors. Study-wide points: Earlier results showed most TCR beta V segments being productive about 87% or about 30% of the time.

Use of 60 Vbeta and 13 Jbeta primers characterized the PCR. Produced via immunoSEQ multiplex PCR; TCRdb's table is partial and in-frame only. The table lists fewer than 120,000 clones, around 80% of them singletons. The CDR3 consists of 14 residues. V shed 0 bases and J shed 6 bases, with 12 bases lying between them. CDR1 and CDR2 from the germline V gene are SGHNT and YENEEA. V gene TRBV11-3 combines with J gene TRBJ2-7; D call uncertain. The source of this sequence is a woman in her fifties or sixties in good health and CMV-seropositive. The sequencing input was PBMCs. The CDR3 coding sequence is TGTGCCAGCAGCTTAGATGGCAGCGCTTCCGAGCAGTACTTC. Translating it yields CASSLDGSASEQYF.